This T cell receptor (beta chain) was captured in a study of monozygotic twins with inflammatory bowel disease. Details on this clonotype: The antigen remains undetermined.

Points from the study as a whole: It was in IBD patients that TCRbeta diversity (inverse Simpson) was lower than in healthy co-twins.

The CDR3 covers 16 residues. Germline CDR1 MNHEY, CDR2 SVGEGT. Total RNA, at approximately 3,500 ng, went into every TCR library. For every sample, eight separate reactions were used to make cDNA. No DNA is given; TCRdb re-called the 5' RACE reads and lists each CDR3 protein once. This table holds 95,000 to 110,000 distinct CDR3 sequences. The source material was blood. This rearrangement joins TRBV6-2 or TRBV6-3 to TRBJ2-2; the D gene TCRdb calls, TRBD2, cannot be checked with no DNA. The clonotype comes from a human donor with ulcerative colitis or Crohn's disease, or a healthy co-twin of an affected twin (not recorded which). The CDR3 region is CASSPRANRNSGELFF.